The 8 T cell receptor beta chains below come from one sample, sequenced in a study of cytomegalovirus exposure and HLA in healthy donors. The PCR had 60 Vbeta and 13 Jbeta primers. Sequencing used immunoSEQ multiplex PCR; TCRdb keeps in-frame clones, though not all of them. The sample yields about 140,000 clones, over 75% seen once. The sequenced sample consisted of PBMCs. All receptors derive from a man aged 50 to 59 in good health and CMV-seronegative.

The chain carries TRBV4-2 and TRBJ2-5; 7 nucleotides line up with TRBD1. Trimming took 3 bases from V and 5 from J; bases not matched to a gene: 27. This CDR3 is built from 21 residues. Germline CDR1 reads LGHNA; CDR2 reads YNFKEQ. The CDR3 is CASSQERVGRRVPRGRETQYF. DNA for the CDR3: TGTGCCAGCAGCCAGGAAAGAGTTGGAAGAAGAGTGCCAAGGGGGCGGGAGACCCAGTACTTC.

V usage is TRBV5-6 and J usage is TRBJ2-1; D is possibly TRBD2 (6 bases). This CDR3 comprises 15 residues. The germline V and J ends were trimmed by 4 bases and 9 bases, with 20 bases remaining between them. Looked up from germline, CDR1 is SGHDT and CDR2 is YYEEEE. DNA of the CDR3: TGTGCCAGCAGCCAGGGACTGGCACTTGGGGGTGAGCAGTTCTTC. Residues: CASSQGLALGGEQFF.

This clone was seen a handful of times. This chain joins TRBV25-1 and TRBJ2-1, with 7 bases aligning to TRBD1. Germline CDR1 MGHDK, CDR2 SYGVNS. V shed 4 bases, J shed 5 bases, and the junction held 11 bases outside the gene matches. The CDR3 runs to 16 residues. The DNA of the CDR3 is TGTGCCAGCAGTGGTATCCGGGACAGCAATAACAATGAGCAGTTCTTC. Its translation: CASSGIRDSNNNEQFF.

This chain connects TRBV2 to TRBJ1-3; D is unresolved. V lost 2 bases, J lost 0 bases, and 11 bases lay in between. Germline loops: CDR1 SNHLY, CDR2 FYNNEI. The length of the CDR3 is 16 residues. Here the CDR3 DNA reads TGTGCCAGCAGTGAAATAACCGGACTCTCTGGAAACACCATATATTTT. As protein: CASSEITGLSGNTIYF.

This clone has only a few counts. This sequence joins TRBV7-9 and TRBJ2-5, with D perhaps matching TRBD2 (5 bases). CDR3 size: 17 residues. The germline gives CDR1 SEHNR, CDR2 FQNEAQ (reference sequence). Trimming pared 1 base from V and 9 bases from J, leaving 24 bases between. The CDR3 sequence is CASSLVAYRQAAGSQYF. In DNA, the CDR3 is TGTGCCAGCAGCTTAGTAGCTTATCGGCAGGCGGCGGGTTCCCAGTACTTC. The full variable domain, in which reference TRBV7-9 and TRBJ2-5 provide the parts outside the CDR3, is DTGVSQNPRHKITKRGQNVTFRCDPISEHNRLYWYRQTLGQGPEFLTYFQNEAQLEKSRLLSDRFSAERPKGSFSTLEIQRTEQGDSAMYLCASSLVAYRQAAGSQYFGPGTRLLVL.

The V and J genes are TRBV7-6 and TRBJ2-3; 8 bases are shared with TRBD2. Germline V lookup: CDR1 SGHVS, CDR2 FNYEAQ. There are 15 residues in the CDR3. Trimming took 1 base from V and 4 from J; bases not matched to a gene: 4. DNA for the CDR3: TGTGCCAGCAGCTTAGGAATAGCGGGACCAGATACGCAGTATTTT. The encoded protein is CASSLGIAGPDTQYF.

CDR3 sequence reads: CATSRDRGDTEAFF. The CDR3 coding sequence is TGTGCCACCAGCAGAGACAGGGGCGACACTGAAGCTTTCTTT. This sequence joins TRBV15 and TRBJ1-1; D may be TRBD1 (6 bases). Germline V lookup: CDR1 LNHNV, CDR2 YYDKDF (reference sequence). This CDR3 has 14 residues. V was clipped by 0 bases and J by 3 bases, with 8 bases between them.

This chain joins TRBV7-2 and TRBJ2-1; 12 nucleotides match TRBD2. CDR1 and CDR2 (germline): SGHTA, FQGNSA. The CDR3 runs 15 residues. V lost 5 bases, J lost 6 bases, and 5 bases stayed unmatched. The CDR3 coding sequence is TGTGCCAGCAGCCAGACTAGCGGGGGCATCAATGAGCAGTTCTTC. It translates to CASSQTSGGINEQFF. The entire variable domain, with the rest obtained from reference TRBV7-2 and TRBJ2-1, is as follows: GAGVSQSPSNKVTEKGKDVELRCDPISGHTALYWYRQSLGQGLEFLIYFQGNSAPDKSGLPSDRFSAERTGGSVSTLTIQRTQQEDSAVYLCASSQTSGGINEQFFGPGTRLTVL.